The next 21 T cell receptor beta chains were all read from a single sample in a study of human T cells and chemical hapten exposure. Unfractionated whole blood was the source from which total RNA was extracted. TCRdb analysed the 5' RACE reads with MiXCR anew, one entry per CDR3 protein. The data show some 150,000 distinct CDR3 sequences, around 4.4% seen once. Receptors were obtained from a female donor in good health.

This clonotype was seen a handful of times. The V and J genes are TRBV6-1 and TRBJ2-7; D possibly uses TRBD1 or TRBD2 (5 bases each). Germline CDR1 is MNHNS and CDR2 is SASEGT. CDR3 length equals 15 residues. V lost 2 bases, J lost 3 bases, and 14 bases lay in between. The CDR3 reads CASSESGTGRYEQYF. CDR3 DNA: TGTGCCAGCAGTGAATCAGGGACGGGGCGCTACGAGCAGTACTTC.

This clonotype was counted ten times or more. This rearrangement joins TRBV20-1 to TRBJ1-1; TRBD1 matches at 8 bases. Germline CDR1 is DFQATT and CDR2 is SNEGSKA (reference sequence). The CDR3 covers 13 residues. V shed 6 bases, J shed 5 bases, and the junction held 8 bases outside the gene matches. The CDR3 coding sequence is TGCAGTGCCGTGACAGGGGAGGTAACTGAAGCTTTCTTT. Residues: CSAVTGEVTEAFF.

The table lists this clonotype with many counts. The CDR3 sequence: CASSKPGLVLFF. In DNA, the CDR3 is TGTGCCAGCAGCAAACCGGGACTAGTCCTGTTCTTC. This chain connects TRBV7-3 to TRBJ2-1; TRBD2 matches 8 bases. This CDR3 contains 12 residues. From germline, CDR1 is SGHTA and CDR2 FQGTGA. V lost 5 bases to trimming and J lost 15 bases; unmatched junction nucleotides: 9. Full variable domain (outside the CDR3, taken from reference TRBV7-3 and TRBJ2-1): GAGVSQTPSNKVTEKGKYVELRCDPISGHTALYWYRQSLGQGPEFLIYFQGTGAADDSGLPNDRFFAVRPEGSVSTLKIQRTERGDSAVYLCASSKPGLVLFFGPGTRLTVL.

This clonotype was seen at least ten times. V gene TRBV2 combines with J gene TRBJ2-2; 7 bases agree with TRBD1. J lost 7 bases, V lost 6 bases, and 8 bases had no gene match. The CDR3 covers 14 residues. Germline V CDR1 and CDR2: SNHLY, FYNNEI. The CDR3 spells CASRTGTSGGELFF. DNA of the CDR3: TGTGCCAGCAGGACAGGGACGTCGGGCGGGGAGCTGTTTTTT.

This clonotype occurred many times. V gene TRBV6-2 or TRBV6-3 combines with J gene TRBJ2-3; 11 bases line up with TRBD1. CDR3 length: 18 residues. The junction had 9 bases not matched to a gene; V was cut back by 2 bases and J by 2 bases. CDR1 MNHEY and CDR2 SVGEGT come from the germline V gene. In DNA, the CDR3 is TGTGCCAGCAGTTACGTGGACAGGGGGCCCACGTACACAGATACGCAGTATTTT. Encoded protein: CASSYVDRGPTYTDTQYF.

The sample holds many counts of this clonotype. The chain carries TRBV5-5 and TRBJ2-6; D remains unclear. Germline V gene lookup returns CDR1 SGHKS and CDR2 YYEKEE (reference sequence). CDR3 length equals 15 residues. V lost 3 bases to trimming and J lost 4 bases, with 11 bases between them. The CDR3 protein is CASSYPVRGANVLTF. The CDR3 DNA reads TGTGCCAGCAGCTACCCCGTTCGGGGGGCCAACGTCCTGACTTTC.

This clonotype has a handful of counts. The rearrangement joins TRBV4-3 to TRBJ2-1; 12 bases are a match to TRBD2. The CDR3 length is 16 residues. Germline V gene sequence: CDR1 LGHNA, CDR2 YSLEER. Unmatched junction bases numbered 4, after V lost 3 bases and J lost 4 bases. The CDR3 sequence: CASSHASGGVYNEQFF. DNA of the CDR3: TGCGCCAGCAGCCATGCTAGCGGGGGGGTATACAATGAGCAGTTCTTC.

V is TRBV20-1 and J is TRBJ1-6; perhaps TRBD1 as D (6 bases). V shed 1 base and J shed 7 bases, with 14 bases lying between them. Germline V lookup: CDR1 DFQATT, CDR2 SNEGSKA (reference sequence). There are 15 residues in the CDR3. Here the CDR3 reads CSARVDGGKNSPLHF. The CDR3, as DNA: TGCAGTGCTAGAGTGGATGGGGGCAAAAATTCACCCCTCCACTTT.

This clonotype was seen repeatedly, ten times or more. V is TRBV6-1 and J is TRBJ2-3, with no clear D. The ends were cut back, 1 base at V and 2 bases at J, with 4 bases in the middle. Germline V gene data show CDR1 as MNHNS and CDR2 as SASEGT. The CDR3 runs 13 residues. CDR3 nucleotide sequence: TGTGCCAGCAGTGAAGTGCCCACAGATACGCAGTATTTT. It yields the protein CASSEVPTDTQYF.

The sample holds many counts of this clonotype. CDR3 loop: CASQRAESDTQYF. The CDR3 DNA follows: TGTGCCAGCCAACGGGCGGAATCAGATACGCAGTATTTT. The chain links TRBV6-2 or TRBV6-3 to TRBJ2-3; D remains ambiguous. The CDR3 is 13 amino acids. The germline V gene has CDR1 MNHEY and CDR2 SVGEGT. V was clipped by 8 bases and J by 4 bases, with 13 bases between them.

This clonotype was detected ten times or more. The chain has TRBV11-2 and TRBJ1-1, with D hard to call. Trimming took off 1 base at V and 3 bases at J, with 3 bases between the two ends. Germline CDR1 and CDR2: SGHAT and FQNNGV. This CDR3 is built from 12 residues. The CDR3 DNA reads TGTGCCAGCAGCTTAGGGCACACTGAAGCTTTCTTT. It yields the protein CASSLGHTEAFF.

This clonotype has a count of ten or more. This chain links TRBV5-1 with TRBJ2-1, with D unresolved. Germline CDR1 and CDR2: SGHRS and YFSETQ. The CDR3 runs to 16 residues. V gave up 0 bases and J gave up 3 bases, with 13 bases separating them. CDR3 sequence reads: CASSLALGRSYNEQFF. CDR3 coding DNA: TGCGCCAGCAGCTTGGCCCTCGGACGGAGCTACAATGAGCAGTTCTTC.

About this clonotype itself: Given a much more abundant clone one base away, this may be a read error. CDR3 in amino acids: CATSGEGYCSSPLHF. The CDR3 region has the DNA TGTGCCACCAGCGGAGAAGGGTATTGCAGTTCACCCCTCCACTTT. The V call is TRBV15, the J call TRBJ1-6; D not resolved. This CDR3 contains 15 residues. Per the germline V gene, CDR1 is LNHNV and CDR2 is YYDKDF (reference sequence).

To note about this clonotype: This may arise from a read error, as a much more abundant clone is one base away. CDR3 protein: CASSRDRVEAFF. The CDR3 bases are TGCGCCAGCAGCCGAGACAGGGTAGAAGCTTTCTTT. The chain couples TRBV5-1 to TRBJ1-1; TRBD1 aligns across 7 bases. V dropped 4 bases and J dropped 8; count of bases not matched to a gene: 5. The CDR3 sequence is 12 residues long. In germline, CDR1 is SGHRS, CDR2 YFSETQ.

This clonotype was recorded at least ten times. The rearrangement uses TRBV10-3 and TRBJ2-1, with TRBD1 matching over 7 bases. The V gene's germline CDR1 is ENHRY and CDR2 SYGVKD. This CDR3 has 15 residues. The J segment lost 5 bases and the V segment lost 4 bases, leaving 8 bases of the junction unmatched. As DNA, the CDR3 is TGTGCCATCAGTGGGAGAACAGGACAGGACAATGAGCAGTTCTTC. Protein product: CAISGRTGQDNEQFF.

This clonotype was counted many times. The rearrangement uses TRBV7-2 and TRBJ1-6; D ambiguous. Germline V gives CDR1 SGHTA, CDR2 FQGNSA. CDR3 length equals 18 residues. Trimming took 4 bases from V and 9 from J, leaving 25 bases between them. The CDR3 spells CASSSHLRRGSFVSPLHF. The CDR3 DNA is TGTGCCAGCAGCTCCCACTTAAGGCGTGGATCCTTTGTTTCACCCCTCCACTTT. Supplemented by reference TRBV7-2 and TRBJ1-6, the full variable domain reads GAGVSQSPSNKVTEKGKDVELRCDPISGHTALYWYRQSLGQGLEFLIYFQGNSAPDKSGLPSDRFSAERTGGSVSTLTIQRTQQEDSAVYLCASSSHLRRGSFVSPLHFGNGTRLTVT.

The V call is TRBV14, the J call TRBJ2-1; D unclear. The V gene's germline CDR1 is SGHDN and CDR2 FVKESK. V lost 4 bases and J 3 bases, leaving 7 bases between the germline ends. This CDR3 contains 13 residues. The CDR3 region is CASSPTRYNEQFF. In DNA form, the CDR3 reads TGTGCCAGCAGCCCGACCCGCTACAATGAGCAGTTCTTC.

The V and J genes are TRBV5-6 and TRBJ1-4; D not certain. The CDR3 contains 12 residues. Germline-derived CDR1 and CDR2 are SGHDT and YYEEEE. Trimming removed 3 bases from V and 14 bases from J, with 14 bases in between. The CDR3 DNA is TGTGCCAGCAGCTGGGGAGGACGGATCCTGTTTTTT. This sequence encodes CASSWGGRILFF.

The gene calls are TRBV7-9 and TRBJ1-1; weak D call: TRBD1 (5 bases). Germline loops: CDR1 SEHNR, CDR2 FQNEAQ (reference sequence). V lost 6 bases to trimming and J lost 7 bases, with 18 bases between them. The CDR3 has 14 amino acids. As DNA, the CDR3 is TGTGCCAGCAGTGATACCGGGACGGACCGTGAAGCTTTCTTT. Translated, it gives CASSDTGTDREAFF. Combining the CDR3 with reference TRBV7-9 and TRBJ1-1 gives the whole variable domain DTGVSQNPRHKITKRGQNVTFRCDPISEHNRLYWYRQTLGQGPEFLTYFQNEAQLEKSRLLSDRFSAERPKGSFSTLEIQRTEQGDSAMYLCASSDTGTDREAFFGQGTRLTVV.

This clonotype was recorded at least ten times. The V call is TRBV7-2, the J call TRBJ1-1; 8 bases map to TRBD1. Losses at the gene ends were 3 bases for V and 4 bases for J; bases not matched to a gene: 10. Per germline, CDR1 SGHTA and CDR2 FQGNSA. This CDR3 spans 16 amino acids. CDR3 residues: CASSFEKITGGTEAFF. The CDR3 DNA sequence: TGTGCCAGCAGCTTCGAGAAAATTACAGGGGGCACTGAAGCTTTCTTT.

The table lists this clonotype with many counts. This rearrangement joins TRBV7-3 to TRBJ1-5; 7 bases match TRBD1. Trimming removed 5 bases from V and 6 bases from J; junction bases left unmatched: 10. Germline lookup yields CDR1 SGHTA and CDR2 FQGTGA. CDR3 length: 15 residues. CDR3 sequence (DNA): TGTGCCAGCAGCCCCCAGACAGGGCAGAGTCAGCCCCAGCATTTT. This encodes CASSPQTGQSQPQHF.